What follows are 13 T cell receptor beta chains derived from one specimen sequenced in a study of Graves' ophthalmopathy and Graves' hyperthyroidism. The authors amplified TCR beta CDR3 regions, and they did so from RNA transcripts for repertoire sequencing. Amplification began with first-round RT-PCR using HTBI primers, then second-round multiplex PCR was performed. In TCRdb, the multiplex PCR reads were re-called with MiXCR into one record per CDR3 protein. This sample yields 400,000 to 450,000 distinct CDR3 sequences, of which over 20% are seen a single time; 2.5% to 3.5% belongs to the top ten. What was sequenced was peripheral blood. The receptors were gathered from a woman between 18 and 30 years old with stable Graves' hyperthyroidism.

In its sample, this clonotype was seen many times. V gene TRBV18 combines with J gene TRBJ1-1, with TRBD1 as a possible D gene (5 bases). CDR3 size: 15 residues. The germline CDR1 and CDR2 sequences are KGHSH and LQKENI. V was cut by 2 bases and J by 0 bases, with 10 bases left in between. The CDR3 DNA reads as TGTGCCAGCTCACCAGGGGGACGGATGAACACTGAAGCTTTCTTT. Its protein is CASSPGGRMNTEAFF.

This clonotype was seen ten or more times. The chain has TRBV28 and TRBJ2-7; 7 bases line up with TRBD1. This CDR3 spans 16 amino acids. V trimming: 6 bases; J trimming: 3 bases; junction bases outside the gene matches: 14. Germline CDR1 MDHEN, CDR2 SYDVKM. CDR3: CASSSLTGATIYEQYF. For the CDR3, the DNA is TGTGCCAGCAGCTCATTAACAGGGGCTACAATCTACGAGCAGTACTTC. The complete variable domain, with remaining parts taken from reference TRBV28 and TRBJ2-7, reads DVKVTQSSRYLVKRTGEKVFLECVQDMDHENMFWYRQDPGLGLRLIYFSYDVKMKEKGDIPEGYSVSREKKERFSLILESASTNQTSMYLCASSSLTGATIYEQYFGPGTRLTVT.

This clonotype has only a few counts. The DNA of the CDR3 is TGTGCCAGCAGTGGTTCCCGGGACAGCAGCCCTCAGCCCCAGCATTTT. This gives the protein CASSGSRDSSPQPQHF. The chain couples TRBV2 to TRBJ1-5; 7 bases match TRBD1. This CDR3 region has 16 residues. The trim removed 4 bases at V and 6 bases at J, leaving 12 bases unmatched. From germline, CDR1 is SNHLY and CDR2 FYNNEI.

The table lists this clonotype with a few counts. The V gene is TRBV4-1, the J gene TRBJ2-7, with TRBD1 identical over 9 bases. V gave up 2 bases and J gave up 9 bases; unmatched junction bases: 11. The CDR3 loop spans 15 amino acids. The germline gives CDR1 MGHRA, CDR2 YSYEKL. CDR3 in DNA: TGCGCCAGCAGCCAAAGGAAGGGACAGGGCAGTCCGCAGTACTTC. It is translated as CASSQRKGQGSPQYF.

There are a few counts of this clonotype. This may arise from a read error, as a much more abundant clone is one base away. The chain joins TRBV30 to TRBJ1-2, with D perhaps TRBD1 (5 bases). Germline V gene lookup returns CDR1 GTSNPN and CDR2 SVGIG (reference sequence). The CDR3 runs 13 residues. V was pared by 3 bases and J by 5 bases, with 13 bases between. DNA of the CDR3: TGTGCCTGGAGACAGGTTCAAGGGTATGGCTACACCTTC. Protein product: CAWRQVQGYGYTF.

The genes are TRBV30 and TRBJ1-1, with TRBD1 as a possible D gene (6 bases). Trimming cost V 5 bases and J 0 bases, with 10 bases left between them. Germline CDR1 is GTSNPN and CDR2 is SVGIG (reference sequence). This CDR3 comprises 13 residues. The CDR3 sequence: CAWDRKLNTEAFF. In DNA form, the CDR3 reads TGTGCCTGGGACAGGAAGCTGAACACTGAAGCTTTCTTT. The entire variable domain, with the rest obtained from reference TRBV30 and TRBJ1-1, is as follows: SQTIHQWPATLVQPVGSPLSLECTVEGTSNPNLYWYRQAAGRGLQLLFYSVGIGQISSEVPQNLSASRPQDRQFILSSKKLLLSDSGFYLCAWDRKLNTEAFFGQGTRLTVV.

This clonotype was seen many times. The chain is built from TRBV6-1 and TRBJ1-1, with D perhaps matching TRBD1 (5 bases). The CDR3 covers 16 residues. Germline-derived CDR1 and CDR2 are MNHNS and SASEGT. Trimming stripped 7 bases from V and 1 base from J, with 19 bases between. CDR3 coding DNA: TGTGCCAGCACTACGGGACCCGGAATAGGGAACACTGAAGCTTTCTTT. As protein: CASTTGPGIGNTEAFF.

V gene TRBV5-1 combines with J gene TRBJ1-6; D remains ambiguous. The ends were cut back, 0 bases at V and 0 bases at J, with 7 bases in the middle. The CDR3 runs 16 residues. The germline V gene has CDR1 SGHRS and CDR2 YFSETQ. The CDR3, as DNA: TGCGCCAGCAGCTTGGAGGGAAGCTCCTATAATTCACCCCTCCACTTT. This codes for CASSLEGSSYNSPLHF.

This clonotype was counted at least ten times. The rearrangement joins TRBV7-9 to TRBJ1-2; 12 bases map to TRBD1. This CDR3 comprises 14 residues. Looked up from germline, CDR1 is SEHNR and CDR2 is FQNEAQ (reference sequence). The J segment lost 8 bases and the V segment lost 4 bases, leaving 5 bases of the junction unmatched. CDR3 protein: CASSSGTGGRGYTF. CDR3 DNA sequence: TGTGCCAGCAGCTCCGGGACAGGGGGCAGGGGCTACACCTTC.

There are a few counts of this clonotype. The CDR3 loop is CASSFGSGRGAFF. The DNA for the CDR3 is TGTGCCAGCAGCTTCGGGTCAGGGCGGGGAGCTTTCTTT. The chain has TRBV7-2 and TRBJ1-1, with D perhaps TRBD1 (5 bases). The V gene lost 3 bases and the J gene lost 10 bases, with 15 bases spanning the gap. The CDR3 runs 13 residues. Germline V gives CDR1 SGHTA, CDR2 FQGNSA.

As DNA, the CDR3 is TGTGCCATCACCCAGGGCACTGAAGCTTTCTTT. Residues: CAITQGTEAFF. The chain carries TRBV10-3 and TRBJ1-1; weak D call: TRBD1 (5 bases). The CDR3 is 11 residues long. Trimming stripped 7 bases from V and 4 bases from J, with 7 bases between. In germline, CDR1 is ENHRY, CDR2 SYGVKD.

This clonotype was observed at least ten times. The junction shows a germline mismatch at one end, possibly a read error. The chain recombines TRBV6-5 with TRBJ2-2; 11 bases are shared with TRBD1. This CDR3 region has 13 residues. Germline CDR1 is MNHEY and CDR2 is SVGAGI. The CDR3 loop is CASSSKPGQGVIF. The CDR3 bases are TGTGCCAGCAGTTCCAAACCGGGACAGGGGGTTATTTTT.

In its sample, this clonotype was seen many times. CDR3 in DNA: TGTGCCAGTAGTATCGGTGAGGGGGGGAATCAGCCCCAGCATTTT. Its translation is CASSIGEGGNQPQHF. V is TRBV19 and J is TRBJ1-5; D perhaps matches TRBD1 (6 bases). V lost 3 bases to trimming and J lost 4 bases, with 13 bases between them. Germline CDR1 and CDR2: LNHDA and SQIVND (reference sequence). The length of the CDR3 is 15 residues.